This T cell receptor (beta chain) is from a study of blood T cell repertoires in COVID-19. Germline CDR1 MDHEN, CDR2 SYDVKM. V dropped 5 bases and J dropped 6; count of bases not matched to a gene: 4. The CDR3 consists of 15 residues. Assay used: immunoSEQ multiplex PCR; TCRdb lists only in-frame clones, some missing. The sample lists roughly 180,000 clones, roughly 88% seen once, with more than 7.5% in the top ten. This TCR derives from a woman aged 25-40 years who had recovered from COVID-19. Sequencing input: PBMCs or T cells enriched from blood (not recorded which). J is TRBJ2-2 and V is TRBV28; TRBD1 matches 12 bases. The DNA for the CDR3 is TGTGCCAGCAGTGTAGGGACAGGGGGCCCCGGGGAGCTGTTTTTT. Its protein product is CASSVGTGGPGELFF.